This TCR beta chain was recorded in a study of T cells in Graves' hyperthyroidism and ophthalmopathy. The table lists this clonotype with many counts. Its target is unknown. Researchers amplified the TCR beta CDR3 regions from RNA transcripts. During a first-round RT-PCR of the TCR CDR3, the HTBI primer set was used. Via MiXCR, TCRdb re-called the multiplex PCR reads, giving one row per CDR3 protein. Among around 260,000 distinct CDR3 sequences listed, 20% to 25% were seen once. Study results and limitations: In blood, most of the thyroid clonotypes expanded above 0.001 were also present.

V was pared by 6 bases and J by 1 base, with 12 bases between. Germline V lookup: CDR1 LGHDT, CDR2 YNNKEL (reference sequence). This CDR3 region has 15 residues. This chain joins TRBV3-1 and TRBJ2-2; TRBD1 might be the D (6 bases). The sequence came from a man aged 35 to 55 with Graves' hyperthyroidism that later progressed to Graves' ophthalmopathy. Sequencing was done on a sample of blood. DNA for the CDR3: TGTGCCAGCAGTTCCGGGGACAAGAACACCGGGGAGCTGTTTTTT. Translation gives CASSSGDKNTGELFF.